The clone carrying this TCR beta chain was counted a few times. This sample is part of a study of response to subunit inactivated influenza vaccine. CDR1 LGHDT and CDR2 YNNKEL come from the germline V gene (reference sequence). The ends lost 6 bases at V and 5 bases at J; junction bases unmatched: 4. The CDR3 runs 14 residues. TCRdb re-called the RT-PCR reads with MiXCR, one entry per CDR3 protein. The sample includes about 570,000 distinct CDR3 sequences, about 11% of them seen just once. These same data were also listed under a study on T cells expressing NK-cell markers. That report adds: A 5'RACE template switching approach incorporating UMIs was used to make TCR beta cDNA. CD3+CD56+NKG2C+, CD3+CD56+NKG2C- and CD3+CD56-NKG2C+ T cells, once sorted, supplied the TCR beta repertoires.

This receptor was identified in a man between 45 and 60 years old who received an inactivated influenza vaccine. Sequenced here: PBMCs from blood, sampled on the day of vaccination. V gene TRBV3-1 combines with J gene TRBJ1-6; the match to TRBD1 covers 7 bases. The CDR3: CASSLQGNNSPLHF. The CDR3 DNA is TGTGCCAGCAGTCTACAGGGGAATAATTCACCCCTCCACTTT.